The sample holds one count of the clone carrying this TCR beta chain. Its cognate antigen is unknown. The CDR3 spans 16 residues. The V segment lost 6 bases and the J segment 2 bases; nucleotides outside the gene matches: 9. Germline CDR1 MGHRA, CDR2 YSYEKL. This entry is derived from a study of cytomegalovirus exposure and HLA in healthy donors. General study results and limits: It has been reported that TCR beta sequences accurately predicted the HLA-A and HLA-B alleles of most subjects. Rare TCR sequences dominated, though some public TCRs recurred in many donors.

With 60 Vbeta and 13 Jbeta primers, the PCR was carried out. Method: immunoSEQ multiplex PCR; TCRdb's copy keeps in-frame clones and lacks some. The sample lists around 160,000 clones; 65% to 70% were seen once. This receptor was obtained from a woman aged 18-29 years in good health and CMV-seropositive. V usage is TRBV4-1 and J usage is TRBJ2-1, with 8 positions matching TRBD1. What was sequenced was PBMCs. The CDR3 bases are TGCGCCAGCAGTCCCTCCCCAGGGGGCACCTACAATGAGCAGTTCTTC. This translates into CASSPSPGGTYNEQFF.